Shown below are 4 T cell receptor beta chains from a single sample sequenced in a study of graft-versus-host responses after intestinal transplantation. Using immunoSEQ multiplex PCR, the repertoire was profiled, and TCRdb retains in-frame clones only, with some absent. The sample shows some 27,000 clones, around 94% of them seen only once. The material was PBMCs, obtained roughly 32 days after intestinal transplant. The source is a human patient who received an intestinal transplant, so some T cells may come from the graft donor.

V and J are TRBV27 and TRBJ1-5; D is uncertain. Germline CDR1 is MNHEY and CDR2 is SMNVEV (reference sequence). The V gene lost 6 bases and the J gene lost 1 base, with 13 bases spanning the gap. The CDR3 spans 15 residues. The CDR3: CASRPVPSSNQPQHF. DNA of the CDR3: TGTGCCAGCAGACCGGTCCCTTCAAGCAATCAGCCCCAGCATTTT.

The rearrangement links TRBV6-5 to TRBJ2-1; no clear D. The CDR3 sequence is 13 residues long. Germline CDR1 and CDR2: MNHEY and SVGAGI. Trimming stripped 6 bases from V and 6 bases from J, with 12 bases between. Here the CDR3 reads CASRPRRFNEQFF. CDR3 sequence (DNA): TGTGCCAGCAGACCCCGACGGTTCAATGAGCAGTTCTTC.

This clone appeared once. The chain joins TRBV5-1 to TRBJ2-3, with a tentative D call TRBD2 (6 bases). The ends were cut back, 4 bases at V and 0 bases at J, with 27 bases in the middle. Germline lookup yields CDR1 SGHRS and CDR2 YFSETQ. The length of the CDR3 is 20 residues. Here the CDR3 reads CASSLEGEGAGNVSTDTQYF. The CDR3 region has the DNA TGCGCCAGCAGCCTCGAGGGTGAGGGAGCGGGTAATGTGAGCACAGATACGCAGTATTTT.

The CDR3 DNA sequence: TGTGCCTGGAGTGGGACAGGGATCTCCTACGAGCAGTACTTC. Amino acids: CAWSGTGISYEQYF. This sequence joins TRBV30 and TRBJ2-7; 8 bases match TRBD1. Germline CDR1 GTSNPN, CDR2 SVGIG (reference sequence). V gave up 1 base and J gave up 0 bases; unmatched junction bases: 2. This CDR3 has 14 amino acids.